This T cell receptor beta chain was recovered during a study of T cell responses to AZD1222 COVID-19 vaccine (dated by TCRdb to about 2021). At the level of the whole study: TCR sequencing covered fewer than 250 trial participants: some 210 given two doses of AZD1222 and approximately 26 given two doses of MenACWY control vaccine. Trial participants were enrolled into age subgroups of 18-55, 56-69 and 70-plus years, which contained approximately 150, 28 and 58 TCR-sequenced participants, respectively.

Results the study describes overall, beyond this receptor: Vaccine-associated CD4 TCRs spanned the whole spike protein, with dominant responses in regions 160-218 and 743-854. Most participants were white British and females outnumbered males, and the authors suggested that clonal diversity may have been underestimated. Epitopes outside the regions mutated in the B.1.351 and B.1.1.7 variants were reportedly recognized by nearly half of the unique spike-specific TCRs. Spike-specific TCR breadth and depth rose significantly after two AZD1222 doses compared with day 0 and with MenACWY recipients. Because no day 14 peak-response samples were available, the repertoires could be characterized only after the peak T cell response. The 56-69-year group was small, and its depth increase did not reach significance, likely because of low power. Only a handful of AZD1222 recipients were SARS-CoV-2 seropositive at baseline, limiting conclusions about previously exposed vaccinees.

The CDR3 regions of human TCRbeta chains were analyzed by immunosequencing. In the original analysis: Repertoire TCRs were checked for matches against a reference library of SARS-CoV-2-specific TCRs that had been generated using the MIRA antigen-specificity platform. Breadth was defined as the fraction of unique TCRs that were SARS-CoV-2-associated, and depth was defined as the fraction of total T cells that were SARS-CoV-2-associated. Using the MIRA data, every spike-specific TCR was mapped to the spike region that the TCR reacted to and assigned to either a CD4 or a CD8 class. Log10-transformed breadth and depth values were compared by one-way ANOVA with Sidak's multiple comparisons tests. Here the immuneACCESS table is served through TCRdb, limited to in-frame sequences with V and J called. Missing clones are a known gap in these copies; in checked studies unresolved V genes cover under half, and the rest lacks a known reason. That table is the source of V, J and clone size, and D and trimming were worked out from the DNA. The sample has some 120,000 clones on record, around 94% of them singletons. Roughly 1.6% of the sample is taken by the ten largest.

The time point label, as the study defines it: about 28 days (+/-7) after the second vaccine dose. AZD1222 recipients given second doses at about 4 weeks or at about 12 weeks were pooled, since spike-specific TCR depth and breadth were not found to differ between the two schedules. Vaccinee samples were obtained from the UK trials COV001 and COV002, which included a single-blind randomized controlled phase 2/3 trial of AZD1222 (ChAdOx1 nCoV-19) in healthy adults. For TCRbeta chain sequencing, PBMC samples were collected from trial participants at day 0 and at day 28 after the second dose. The cysteine opens and the phenylalanine closes a CDR3 of 15 amino acids. The sequence is cut down to CDR3 DNA, 45 bases in frame from base 1. Trimming at the junction amounts to 0 bases on V and 1 base on J, and the germline ends lie 9 bases apart. As encoded in the germline V gene, CDR1 is MNHEY while CDR2 is SVGAGI.

As regards this clone: Its binding antigen is unknown. No per-base quality is available; no much larger clone lies one base away.

This sequence originates from an adult who received the AZD1222 COVID-19 vaccine. This receptor chain uses TRBV6-5 and TRBJ1-1; a tentative D match to TRBD1 spans 6 bases. This specimen was peripheral blood, taken 28 days after the second AZD1222 dose. The sequenced DNA is TGTGCCAGCAGTTACTCGGGGGGGGCGAACACTGAAGCTTTCTTT. It encodes CASSYSGGANTEAFF.